This T cell receptor beta chain was captured by sequencing in a study of blood T cell repertoires in COVID-19 (dated by TCRdb to 2019 to 2021). Background for the entire study: Samples from collaborators originated in the United States, Italy and Spain and spanned both the acute and convalescent phases of COVID-19. The prospective study material was composed of cDNA or gDNA derived from T cells, B-cell-depleted T cells, or PBMCs. The dataset comprised deeply sampled blood TCRbeta repertoires from subjects exposed to, actively infected with, or recovered from COVID-19. The repertoires were released in a freely available public database intended as a resource for research on the immune response to SARS-CoV-2. The samples were drawn from two sources: the first 160 participants of the ongoing ImmuneRACE study, and 1,200 or so subjects contributed by 6 global collaborators. The sample metadata nearly always contained a de-identified subject ID, COVID-19 status, age in years and sex. Where available, HLA class I and class II types were taken from metadata supplied by the sample provider and were not determined by assay-based typing.

The CDR3 numbers 15 residues from cysteine through phenylalanine. Of the read, only the CDR3 DNA is kept; its 45 bases are in frame from base 1. Trimming accounts for 6 bases at V and 5 bases at J, while the number of junction bases matched to no gene is 8. CDR1 is given as MNHEY and CDR2 as SMNVEV, both from the germline V gene (reference sequence). TCRbeta CDR3 regions were amplified from genomic DNA using the immunoSEQ Assay, a bias-controlled multiplex PCR. The authors' pipeline ran thus. Nucleated cell counts per sample were estimated from amplification of reference gene primers within the assay. To quantify the absolute abundance of each unique TCRbeta CDR3 rearrangement, sequence reads were collapsed and filtered. For each sample, productive Simpson clonality was calculated as the square root of Simpson's diversity index over productive rearrangements. The source is immuneACCESS, and TCRdb retained only in-frame sequences with V and J called. Part of the clones is not carried over; for the studies checked, unresolved V genes explain less than half of this, and the remainder is unexplained. D and trimming were read from the DNA, whereas the V and J calls and clone size are those reported in that table. Here the sample has about 34,000 clones; 85% occur a single time. The ten largest account for 15% to 20% of the sample.

Concerning this clone: Its antigen remains unidentified. Base quality data are lacking; no much larger clone is found one base away.

Collaborating institutions collected whole blood in K2EDTA tubes following their own protocols. For TCRbeta analysis, collaborator samples were shipped as frozen whole blood, as isolated PBMCs, or as DNA extracted from either sample type. General conclusions and limits of the study: The amount of clinical and demographic metadata varied by source and participant and was provided uncurated.

Material: peripheral blood. In this chain, TRBV27 is recombined with TRBJ2-1, with TRBD1 identical over 9 junction bases. The TCR was taken from a woman in her sixties or seventies with active COVID-19. The CDR3 is CASRPGTGSHNEQFF. The sequenced DNA: TGTGCCAGCAGACCCGGGACAGGGAGCCACAATGAGCAGTTCTTC.